This T cell receptor beta chain was documented in a study of CD8+ T cells in alopecia areata. Study-level results: Sequence data from scalp samples additionally include resident alphabeta T cells of normal skin.

RNA extraction and reverse transcription yielded cDNA as sequencing template. Assay used: immunoSEQ multiplex PCR; TCRdb lists only in-frame clones, some missing. The table shows about 82,000 clones, with about 53% occurring only once. About this clone: What it recognizes is unknown.

The V and J ends lost 7 bases and 4 bases respectively, with 19 bases between them. CDR1 and CDR2 (germline): MGHRA, YSYEKL. The CDR3 totals 15 residues. This sequence joins TRBV4-1 and TRBJ2-5; D possibly corresponds to TRBD1 (5 bases). This clonotype originated in a human donor with alopecia areata. The sample taken for sequencing was NKG2D-high CD8+ T cells sorted from blood. DNA for the CDR3: TGCGCCAGCACCATAGGGGTACGGGCTGGAGAGACCCAGTACTTC. This translates into CASTIGVRAGETQYF.